This T cell receptor (beta chain) was obtained from a study of glioma-infiltrating T cells. TCR alpha and beta CDR3 regions were amplified from RNA using iRepertoire nested multiplex PCR. One-step reverse transcription and amplification started from roughly 100-400 ng of tissue mRNA or PBMC total RNA. MiXCR, run by TCRdb on the multiplex PCR reads, gives a single entry per CDR3 protein. The sample records approximately 110,000 distinct CDR3 sequences, approximately 23% being singletons. Study findings and constraints: Gliomas, especially low-grade, showed above-expected tissue-blood divergence; non-neoplastic patients showed below. Tissue and blood shared very few CDR3 sequences.

The sample holds many counts of this clonotype. The target antigen is unknown. The source of this sequence is a human donor with low-grade glioma or glioblastoma, undergoing nonglioma brain surgery, or in good health (not recorded which). The specimen was glioma tissue, nonneoplastic brain tissue, or PBMCs (not recorded which).

The CDR3 protein is CASGGRGGSNEQFF. The CDR3 DNA is TGTGCCAGCGGGGGGCGGGGGGGGTCCAATGAGCAGTTCTTC. V and J are TRBV2 and TRBJ2-1; 9 bases are a match to TRBD2. Germline loops: CDR1 SNHLY, CDR2 FYNNEI. The CDR3 sequence is 14 residues long. V gave up 8 bases and J gave up 6 bases; unmatched junction bases: 8.